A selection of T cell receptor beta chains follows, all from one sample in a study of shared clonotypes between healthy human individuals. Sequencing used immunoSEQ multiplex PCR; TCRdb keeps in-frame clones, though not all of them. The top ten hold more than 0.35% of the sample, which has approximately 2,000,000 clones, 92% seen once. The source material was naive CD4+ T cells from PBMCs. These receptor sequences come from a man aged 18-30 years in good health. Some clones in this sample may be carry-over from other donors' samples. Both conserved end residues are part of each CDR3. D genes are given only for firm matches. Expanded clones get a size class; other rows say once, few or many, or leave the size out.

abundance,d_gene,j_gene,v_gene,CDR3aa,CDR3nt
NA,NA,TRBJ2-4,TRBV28,CASSTTGHLYKNIQYF,TGTGCCAGCAGCACCACGGGACATCTATACAAAAACATTCAGTACTTC
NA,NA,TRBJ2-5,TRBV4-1,CASSPRERETQYF,TGCGCCAGCAGTCCCAGGGAACGAGAGACCCAGTACTTC
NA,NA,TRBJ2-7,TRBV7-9,CASSLAGVGEQYF,TGTGCCAGCAGCTTAGCGGGAGTCGGCGAGCAGTACTTC
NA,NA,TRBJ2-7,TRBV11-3,CASSPGTGPYEQYF,TGTGCCAGCAGCCCGGGGACGGGACCCTACGAGCAGTACTTC
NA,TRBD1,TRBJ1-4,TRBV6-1,CASSAQLRGTGGKLFF,TGTGCCAGCAGTGCCCAACTGAGGGGGACAGGGGGAAAACTGTTTTTT
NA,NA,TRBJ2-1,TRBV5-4,CASSPQGSYNEQFF,TGTGCCAGCAGCCCCCAGGGGTCCTACAATGAGCAGTTCTTC
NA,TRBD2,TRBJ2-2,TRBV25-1,CASSELGGRGTGELFF,TGTGCCAGCAGTGAACTGGGCGGGAGGGGTACCGGGGAGCTGTTTTTT
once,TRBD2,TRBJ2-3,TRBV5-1,CASLLGRAGDTQYF,TGCGCCAGTCTACTCGGGAGGGCGGGAGATACGCAGTATTTT
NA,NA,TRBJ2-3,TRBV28,CASSLVPNTDTQYF,TGTGCCAGCAGTTTAGTCCCCAACACAGATACGCAGTATTTT
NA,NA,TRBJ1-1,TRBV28,CASSLVPRVNTEAFF,TGTGCCAGCAGTTTAGTTCCCAGGGTGAACACTGAAGCTTTCTTT
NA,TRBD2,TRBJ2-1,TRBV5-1,CASSLGPSGSNEQFF,TGCGCCAGCAGCTTGGGACCTAGCGGGAGTAATGAGCAGTTCTTC
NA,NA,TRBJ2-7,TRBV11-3,CASSLAGGEQYF,TGTGCCAGCAGCTTAGCAGGAGGCGAGCAGTACTTC
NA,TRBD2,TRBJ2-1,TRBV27,CASSPRLAGGYNEQFF,TGTGCCAGCAGTCCGCGACTAGCGGGAGGGTACAATGAGCAGTTCTTC
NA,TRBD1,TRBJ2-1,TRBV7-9,CASSLGGWTGMHNEQFF,TGTGCCAGCAGCTTAGGCGGTTGGACAGGGATGCACAATGAGCAGTTCTTC
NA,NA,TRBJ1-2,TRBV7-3,CASSSRVLLGDVSGYTF,TGTGCCAGCAGCTCAAGGGTACTGTTGGGGGACGTTTCTGGCTACACCTTC
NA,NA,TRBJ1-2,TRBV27,CASSSQGGWWGYTF,TGTGCCAGCAGTTCGCAGGGTGGCTGGTGGGGCTACACCTTC
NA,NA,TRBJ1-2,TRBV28,CASSPPGVGYGYTF,TGTGCCAGCAGCCCCCCCGGGGTTGGCTATGGCTACACCTTC
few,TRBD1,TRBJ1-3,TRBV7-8,CASSTHDRGLLGNTIYF,TGTGCCAGCAGCACCCACGACAGGGGGCTTTTGGGAAACACCATATATTTT
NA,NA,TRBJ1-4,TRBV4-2,CASSLGSLGSEKLFF,TGTGCCAGCAGCCTCGGGAGTTTAGGCAGTGAAAAACTGTTTTTT
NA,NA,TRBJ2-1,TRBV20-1,CSGRYNEQFF,TGCAGTGGGAGATACAATGAGCAGTTCTTC
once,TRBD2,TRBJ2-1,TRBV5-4,CASSWTSSYNEQFF,TGTGCCAGCAGCTGGACTAGCTCCTACAATGAGCAGTTCTTC
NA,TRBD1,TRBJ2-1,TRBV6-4,CASRKTGANYNEQFF,TGTGCCAGCAGGAAAACAGGGGCCAACTACAATGAGCAGTTCTTC
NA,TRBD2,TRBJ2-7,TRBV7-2,CASSNSGRGPYEQYF,TGTGCCAGCAGCAATAGCGGGAGGGGGCCCTACGAGCAGTACTTC
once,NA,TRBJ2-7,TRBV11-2,CASSLIPGTTYEQYF,TGTGCCAGCAGCTTAATTCCCGGCACGACCTACGAGCAGTACTTC
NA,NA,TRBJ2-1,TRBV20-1,CSALKVGGQFF,TGCAGTGCTCTTAAAGTAGGAGGACAGTTCTTC
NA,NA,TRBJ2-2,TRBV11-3,CASSQRPGELFF,TGTGCCAGCAGCCAAAGACCCGGGGAGCTGTTTTTT
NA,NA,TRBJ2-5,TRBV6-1,CASSSRGRGETQYF,TGTGCCAGCAGTTCAAGAGGGAGGGGGGAGACCCAGTACTTC
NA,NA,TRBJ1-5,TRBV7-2,CASSLDAGFNQPQHF,TGTGCCAGCAGCTTGGACGCAGGGTTTAATCAGCCCCAGCATTTT
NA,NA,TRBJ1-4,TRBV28,CASSSPVGTNEKLFF,TGTGCCAGCAGTTCCCCAGTTGGAACTAATGAAAAACTGTTTTTT
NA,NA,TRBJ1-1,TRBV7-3,CASSFGSGTEAFF,TGTGCCAGCAGCTTTGGGTCGGGCACTGAAGCTTTCTTT
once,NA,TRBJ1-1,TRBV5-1,CASSLAFSVNGGIWDTEAFF,TGCGCCAGCAGCTTGGCCTTTTCTGTGAACGGCGGAATCTGGGACACTGAAGCTTTCTTT
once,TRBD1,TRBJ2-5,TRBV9,CASSSGQGLGETQYF,TGTGCCAGCAGCTCGGGACAGGGGTTGGGAGAGACCCAGTACTTC
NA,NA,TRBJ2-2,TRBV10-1,CASSESRLGNTGELFF,TGCGCCAGCAGTGAGTCCCGACTAGGGAACACCGGGGAGCTGTTTTTT
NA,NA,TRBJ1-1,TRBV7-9,CASSLWAGGATEAFF,TGTGCCAGCAGCTTATGGGCTGGGGGGGCCACTGAAGCTTTCTTT
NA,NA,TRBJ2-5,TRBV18,CASSRELQETQYF,TGTGCCAGCTCACGGGAATTACAAGAGACCCAGTACTTC
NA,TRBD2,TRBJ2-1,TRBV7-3,CASSLGTSGRMEQFF,TGTGCCAGCAGCCTCGGGACTAGCGGGAGGATGGAGCAGTTCTTC
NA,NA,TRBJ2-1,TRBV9,CASSVRGSGNEQFF,TGTGCCAGCAGCGTAAGAGGGAGTGGTAATGAGCAGTTCTTC
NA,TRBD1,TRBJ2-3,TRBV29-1,CSVDTYRDRGTDTQYF,TGCAGCGTGGACACTTACCGGGACAGGGGCACAGATACGCAGTATTTT
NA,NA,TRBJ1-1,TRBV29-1,CSVTPLFHGAFF,TGCAGCGTTACCCCCCTCTTTCATGGGGCTTTCTTT
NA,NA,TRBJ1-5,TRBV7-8,CASTQSSNQPQHF,TGTGCCAGCACACAGAGTAGCAATCAGCCCCAGCATTTT
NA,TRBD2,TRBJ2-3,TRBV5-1,CASSWPGLAGGGSTDTQYF,TGCGCCAGCAGCTGGCCCGGGCTAGCGGGAGGAGGAAGCACAGATACGCAGTATTTT
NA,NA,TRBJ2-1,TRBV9,CASSAVGGGVEQFF,TGTGCCAGCAGCGCGGTGGGAGGTGGGGTTGAGCAGTTCTTC
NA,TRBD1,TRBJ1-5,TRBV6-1,CASSEGQGRSNQPQHF,TGTGCCAGCAGTGAAGGACAGGGTCGTAGCAATCAGCCCCAGCATTTT
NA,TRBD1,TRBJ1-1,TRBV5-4,CASSLEGQGYSTEAFF,TGTGCCAGCAGCTTGGAGGGACAGGGGTATAGCACTGAAGCTTTCTTT
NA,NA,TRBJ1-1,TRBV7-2,CASSLGEVVTEAFF,TGTGCCAGCAGCTTGGGGGAAGTGGTCACTGAAGCTTTCTTT